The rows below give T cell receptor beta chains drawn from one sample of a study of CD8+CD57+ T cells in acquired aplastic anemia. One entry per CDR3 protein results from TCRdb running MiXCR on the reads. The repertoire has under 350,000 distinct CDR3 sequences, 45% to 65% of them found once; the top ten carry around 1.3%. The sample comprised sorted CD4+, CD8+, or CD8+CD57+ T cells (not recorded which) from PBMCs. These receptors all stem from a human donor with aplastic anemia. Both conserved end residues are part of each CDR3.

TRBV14 CASSQVLNTQYF
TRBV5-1 CASSLGADRAYGYTF
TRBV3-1 CASSQVAGQETQYF
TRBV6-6 CASSTDRNQPQHF
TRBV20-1 CSALAGGPYEQYF
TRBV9 CASSVADIGTDTQYF
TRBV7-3 CASSFSGATQETQYF
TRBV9 CASSVTSGRGVGNEQFF
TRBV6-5 CASSSRQGASPLHF
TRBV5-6 CASSIVTSVREQYF
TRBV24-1 CAPLTRANYGYTF
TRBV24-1 CATGRAIYEQYF
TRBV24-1 CATSDWTSGDHEQYF
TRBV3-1 CASSQGGGSGGYNEQFF
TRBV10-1 CARERERETNTGELFF
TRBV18 CASSQSGGPPSTDTQYF
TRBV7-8 CASRPRDFFGHEQYF
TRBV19 CASSIDSDEKLFF
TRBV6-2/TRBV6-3 CASNTPDRGATGELFF
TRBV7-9 CASSSLEQGYYGYTF
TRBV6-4 CASSPGTSGADTQYF
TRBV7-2 CASSLVGGDYGYTF
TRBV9 CASSGQGDQPQHF
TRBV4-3 CASSQDNPLSNQPQHF
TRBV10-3 CAISENTGGVGYGYTF
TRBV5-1 CASSLEQDNSPLHF
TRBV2 CASSMVGAAKNIQYF
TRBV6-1 CASSRDILSSYEQYF
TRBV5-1 CASSSDTDSTDTQYF
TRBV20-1 CSARLAGNTWELFF
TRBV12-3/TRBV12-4 CASRPLYEQYF
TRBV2 CASSESTVSYNEQFF
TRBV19 CASSMDGGYGYTF
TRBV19 CASRPRRGYTF
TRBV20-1 CSAPGTSGRTDSYEQYF
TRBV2 CASSPGTGGLESPLHF
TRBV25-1 CASMVGGGGYTF
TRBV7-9 CASSLRDRSSSGNTIYF
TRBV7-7 CASSLVVRRKHLRGPGSNQPQHF
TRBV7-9 CASNDGLGQPQHF
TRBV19 CASTQGLRAGELFF
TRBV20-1 CSARQDLNQPQHF
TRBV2 CASSRGQETQYF
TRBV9 CASSVEIGLETQYF
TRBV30 CAWSRQGNEQYF
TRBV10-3 CAISDRTGENTEAFF